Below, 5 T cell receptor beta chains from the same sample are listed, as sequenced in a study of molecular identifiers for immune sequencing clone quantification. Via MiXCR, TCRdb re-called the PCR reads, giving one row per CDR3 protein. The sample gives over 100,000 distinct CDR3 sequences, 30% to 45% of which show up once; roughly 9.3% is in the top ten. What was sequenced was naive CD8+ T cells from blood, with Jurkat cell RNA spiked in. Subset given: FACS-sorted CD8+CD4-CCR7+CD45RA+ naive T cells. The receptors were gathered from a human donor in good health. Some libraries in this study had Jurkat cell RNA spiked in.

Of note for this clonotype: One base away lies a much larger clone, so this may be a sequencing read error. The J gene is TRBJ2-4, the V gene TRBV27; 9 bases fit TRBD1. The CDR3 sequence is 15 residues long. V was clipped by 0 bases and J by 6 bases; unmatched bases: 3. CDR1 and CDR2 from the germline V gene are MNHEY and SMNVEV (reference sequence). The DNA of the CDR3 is TGTGCCAGCAGTTTATCGTGGACAGGGGTAAACATTCAGTACTTC. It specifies CASSLSWTGVNIQYF.

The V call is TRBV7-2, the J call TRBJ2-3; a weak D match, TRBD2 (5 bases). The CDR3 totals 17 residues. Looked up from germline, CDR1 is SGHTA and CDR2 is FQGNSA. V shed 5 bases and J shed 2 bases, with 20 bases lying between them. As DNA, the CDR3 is TGTGCCAGCAGCCTTACCAAAGCGGACTCCGTCACAGATACGCAGTATTTT. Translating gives CASSLTKADSVTDTQYF.

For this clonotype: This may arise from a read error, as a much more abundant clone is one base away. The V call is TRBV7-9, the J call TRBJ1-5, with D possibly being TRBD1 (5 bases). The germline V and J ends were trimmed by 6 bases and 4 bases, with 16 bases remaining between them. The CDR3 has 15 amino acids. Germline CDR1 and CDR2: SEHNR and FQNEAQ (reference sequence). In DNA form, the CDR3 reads TGTGCCAGCAGTCACGACAGTCTTTTGAATCAGCCCCAGCATTTT. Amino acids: CASSHDSLLNQPQHF.

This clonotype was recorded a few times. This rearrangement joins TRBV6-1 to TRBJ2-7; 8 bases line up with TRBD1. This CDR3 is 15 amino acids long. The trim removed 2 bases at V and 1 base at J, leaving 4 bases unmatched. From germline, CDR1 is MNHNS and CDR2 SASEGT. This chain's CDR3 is CASSEFWTGSYEQYF. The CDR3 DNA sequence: TGTGCCAGCAGTGAATTTTGGACAGGGTCCTACGAGCAGTACTTC.

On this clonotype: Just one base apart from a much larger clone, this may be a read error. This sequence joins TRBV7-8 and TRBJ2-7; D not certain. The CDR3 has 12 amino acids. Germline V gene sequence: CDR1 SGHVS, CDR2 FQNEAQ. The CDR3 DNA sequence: TGTGCCAGCAGCGAAGGCACCTACGAGCGGTACTTC. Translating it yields CASSEGTYERYF. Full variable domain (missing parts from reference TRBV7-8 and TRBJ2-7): GAGVSQSPRYKVAKRGQDVALRCDPISGHVSLFWYQQALGQGPEFLTYFQNEAQLDKSGLPSDRFFAERPEGSVSTLKIQRTQQEDSAVYLCASSEGTYERYFGPGTRLTVT.